The source of this TCR beta chain is a study of human T cells and chemical hapten exposure (dated by TCRdb to 2020 to 2022). Study-level background: For sensitization, 2% DPC in acetone was applied to a 2 cm by 2 cm area of upper inner arm skin. Patients additionally received weekly therapeutic DPC doses to the scalp throughout the roughly 25-week study period. Patch testing was performed on the upper back with Finn chambers containing 0.01% DPC, and the patch tests were scored after 6 days according to International Contact Dermatitis Research Group standards. Alopecia areata with under or over 50% scalp involvement, alopecia totalis and alopecia universalis were represented in the patient cohort, which was mostly female. Libraries were combined into a pool for sequencing, and differences in TCR yield between samples came mainly from small differences in library volumes within the pool. In alopecia patients, the study followed how the peripheral blood TCR repertoire changed in vivo over primary and secondary sensitization to diphenylcyclopropenone (DPC), a hapten. Blood samples were taken from patients before sensitization (week 0) and then at 2, 6 and about 24 weeks after DPC sensitization. About 28 alopecia patients gave blood for TCR sequencing at one to four time points (pre-sensitization, 2, 6 and 24 weeks). Study-wide conclusions, independent of this receptor: Alopecia, a presumed autoimmune disease, was present in all patients, so the immune response of the patients might differ from that of healthy individuals. Expanded TCRs formed significantly more large CDR3 similarity clusters than pre-sensitization or healthy control sets, consistent with antigen-driven responses. The number of TCRs above 1 in 1000 frequency did not change with DPC sensitization; there was no evidence of global repertoire structure alterations. After repeated subsampling, changes were observed in the strength of the expansion versus patch-test correlation and in the threshold at which the correlation became significant. A positive correlation was found between the number of PT1 expanded TCRs and patch test score, with significance reached at thresholds 8, 16 and 32 but not 4.

V loses 5 bases, J loses 2 bases, and the germline ends lie 9 bases apart. Spanning cysteine to phenylalanine, the CDR3 consists of 12 amino acids. The entry retains the CDR3 DNA only, 36 bases that are in frame from base 1. For CDR1 and CDR2, the germline V gene lists SQVTM and ANQGSEA. Libraries came from RACE. Sequencing was carried out with a NextSeq 500. During library preparation, unique molecular identifiers were attached to individual cDNA molecules so that TCRs could be counted in a quantitative, reproducible way. For every blood RNA sample, sequencing covered both the TCR alpha and TCR beta chains. In the original analysis: The median number of TCRs per sample was over 85,000, ranging from about 20,000 to 750,000. The Decombinator software suite was used to annotate V, J and CDR3 in the TCR reads. For PS versus PT1 abundance plots, all samples were subsampled to the same number of TCRs (28,000). Expanded TCRs were defined as absent before sensitization and observed at least eight times at the 2-week time point. TCRdb cleaned the public reads at Q25 with fastp, built clones with MiXCR and kept in-frame beta chains. Under each unique CDR3 protein, matching rows form one entry showing the most common genes and DNA. Here the V and J calls rest on TCRdb's processing, not on the authors' analysis. This sample gives under 110,000 distinct CDR3 sequences in total; approximately 12% of them show up just once. Over 1.5% of the sample goes to the ten largest clones.

The intended sense of this specimen's time point label: pre-sensitization, week 0. The label giving this sample's treatment or condition can be read as: therapeutic diphenylcyclopropenone sensitization with weekly scalp DPC. Blood at each patch-test visit was drawn before the patch test was applied. To be eligible, patients had to be aged 18 to 70, diagnosed with alopecia and judged suitable for DPC therapy, while pregnant patients were excluded. Total RNA was extracted from unfractionated whole blood collected in Tempus Blood RNA tubes. This clonotype was seen many times. It has no known antigen specificity. No quality values exist for individual bases; no much larger clone is one base distant.

This TCR was recovered from a woman in her forties or fifties with alopecia areata. Some clones in this sample may be carry-over from other donors' samples. Recombination joined TRBV29-1 with TRBJ1-1; possibly the D gene is TRBD1, per 6 matching bases. Sample: whole blood, taken in connection with sensitization to the hapten diphenylcyclopropenone (DPC). The CDR3 protein: CSVRDTNTEAFF. In nucleotide form, the sequence is TGCAGCGTTCGGGACACAAACACTGAAGCTTTCTTT.